This entry describes one TCR beta chain. What it binds is unknown. The assay was immunoSEQ multiplex PCR, and TCRdb's table has in-frame clones only and misses some. The data show approximately 70,000 clones, 60% to 85% seen once. CDR3 length: 13 residues. Deletions cut 1 base from V and 11 bases from J, with 11 bases between. Germline V gene data show CDR1 as SGHAT and CDR2 as FQDESV (reference sequence). This sample stems from a study of T cell responses to AZD1222 COVID-19 vaccine. Findings and limits, study-wide: The donor cohort was predominantly white British with a female majority, and clonal diversity may have been underestimated. Close to half of spike-specific TCRs reportedly recognize unmutated variant regions. Spike-specific TCR breadth rose after two AZD1222 doses, and depth rose as well.

The sample was peripheral blood, taken 28 days after the second AZD1222 dose. This rearrangement joins TRBV11-1 to TRBJ1-4; the D is unclear. The sequence was obtained from an adult who received the AZD1222 COVID-19 vaccine. The CDR3: CASSLGWTEKLFF. The CDR3 DNA reads TGTGCCAGCAGCTTAGGGTGGACGGAGAAACTGTTTTTT.